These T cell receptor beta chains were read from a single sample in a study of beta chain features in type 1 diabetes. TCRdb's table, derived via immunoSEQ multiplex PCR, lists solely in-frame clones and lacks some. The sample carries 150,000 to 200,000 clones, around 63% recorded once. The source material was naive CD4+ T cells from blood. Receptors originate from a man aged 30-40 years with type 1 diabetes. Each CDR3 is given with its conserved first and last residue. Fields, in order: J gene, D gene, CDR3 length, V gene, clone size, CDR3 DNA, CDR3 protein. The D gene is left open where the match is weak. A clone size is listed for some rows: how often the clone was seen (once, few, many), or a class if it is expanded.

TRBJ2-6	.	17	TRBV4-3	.	TGCGCCAGCAGCCAAGCGGCCATGAATTCTGGGGCCAACGTCCTGACTTTC	CASSQAAMNSGANVLTF
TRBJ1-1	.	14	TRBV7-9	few	TGTGCCAGCAGCTCGGACCTGAGTTTGACTGAAGCTTTCTTT	CASSSDLSLTEAFF
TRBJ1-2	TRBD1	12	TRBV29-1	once	TGCAGCGTTGACAGGGGGGACTATGGCTACACCTTC	CSVDRGDYGYTF
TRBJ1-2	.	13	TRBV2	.	TGTGCCAGCAGGACTCAGGGGTTGGATGGCTACACCTTC	CASRTQGLDGYTF
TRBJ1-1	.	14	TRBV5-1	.	TGCGCCAGCAGCATACTGGGACAGAACACTGAAGCTTTCTTT	CASSILGQNTEAFF
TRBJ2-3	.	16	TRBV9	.	TGTGCCAGCAGCCCTCAGTCGGGCACTACCACAGATACGCAGTATTTT	CASSPQSGTTTDTQYF
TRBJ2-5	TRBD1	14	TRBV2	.	TGTGCCAGCAGTGACCATACAGGGGATGAGACCCAGTACTTC	CASSDHTGDETQYF
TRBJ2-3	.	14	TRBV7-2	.	TGTGCCAGCAGCCTGCTCCCCACGGCTGATACGCAGTATTTT	CASSLLPTADTQYF
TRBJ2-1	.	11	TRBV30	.	TGTGCCTGGAGTGCCTACAATGAGCAGTTCTTC	CAWSAYNEQFF
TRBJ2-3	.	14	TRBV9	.	TGTGCCAGCAGCGTAGGAAGGGAACCTGGCCCCCAGTATTTT	CASSVGREPGPQYF
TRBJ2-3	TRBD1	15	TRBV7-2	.	TGTGCCAGCAGCTCCCCGGACAGGGGGGCAGATACGCAGTATTTT	CASSSPDRGADTQYF
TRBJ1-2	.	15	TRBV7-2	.	TGTGCCAGCAGCTCCCCTGCTGGATTTAACTATGGCTACACCTTC	CASSSPAGFNYGYTF
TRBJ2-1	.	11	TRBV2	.	TGTGCCAGCATGGCGAGTTATGAGCAGTTCTTC	CASMASYEQFF
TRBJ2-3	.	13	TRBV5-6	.	TGTGCCAGCAGCTTACTAGGCACAGATACGCAGTATTTT	CASSLLGTDTQYF
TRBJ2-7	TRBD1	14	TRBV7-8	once	TGTGCCAGCAGCTCCTACAGGGGTGCCTACGAGCAGTACTTC	CASSSYRGAYEQYF
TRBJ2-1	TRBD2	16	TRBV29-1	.	TGCAGCGCAGAACCGTCCCCGGGGGGGGACGGCAATGAGCAGTTCTTC	CSAEPSPGGDGNEQFF
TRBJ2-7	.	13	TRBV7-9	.	TGTGCCAGCAGCCTAGGACAACTCTACGAGCAGTACTTC	CASSLGQLYEQYF
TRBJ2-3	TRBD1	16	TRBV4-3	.	TGCGCCAGCAGCCAATATAGACAGGGCGGCACAGATACGCAGTATTTT	CASSQYRQGGTDTQYF
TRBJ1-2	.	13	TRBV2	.	TGTGCCAGTGCCGGGACTTTGGAGAATGGCTACACCTTC	CASAGTLENGYTF
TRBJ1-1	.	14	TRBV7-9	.	TGTGCCAGCAGCTTGTTAACGGTGAACACTGAAGCTTTCTTT	CASSLLTVNTEAFF
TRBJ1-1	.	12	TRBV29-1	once	TGCAGCGTTGAAGGGGACTCTACTGAAGCTTTCTTT	CSVEGDSTEAFF
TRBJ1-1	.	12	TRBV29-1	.	TGCAGCCTAGTGCTATCCGACACTGAAGCTTTCTTT	CSLVLSDTEAFF
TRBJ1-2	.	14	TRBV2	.	TGTGCCAGCAGTGAAGCGAGGCCAGGGCGAGGCTACACCTTC	CASSEARPGRGYTF
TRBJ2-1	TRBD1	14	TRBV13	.	TGTGCCAGCAGCGAAACGGGACAGGGCGGTGAGCAGTTCTTC	CASSETGQGGEQFF
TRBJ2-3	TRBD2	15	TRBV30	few	TGTGCCTGGAACCCTCTAGCGGGGGCTACAGATACGCAGTATTTT	CAWNPLAGATDTQYF
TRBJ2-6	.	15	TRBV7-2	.	TGTGCCAGCAGCTTAGGAAGCTCTGGGGCCAACGTCCTGACTTTC	CASSLGSSGANVLTF
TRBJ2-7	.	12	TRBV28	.	TGTGCCAGCACCGACTCTTCCTACGAGCAGTACTTC	CASTDSSYEQYF
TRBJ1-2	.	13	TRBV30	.	TGTGCCCGGAACCGGGACACTTCCCCTGGCTACACCTTC	CARNRDTSPGYTF
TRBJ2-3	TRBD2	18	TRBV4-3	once	TGCGCCAGCAGCCAAGATTCTGCCAGCGGGGGGCACACAGATACGCAGTATTTT	CASSQDSASGGHTDTQYF
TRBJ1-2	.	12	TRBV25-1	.	TGTGCCAGCAGTGAATCGAACTATGGCTACACCTTC	CASSESNYGYTF
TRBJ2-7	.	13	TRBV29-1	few	TGCAGCGTCGACGGATTCAGGGAAAACGAGCAGTACTTC	CSVDGFRENEQYF
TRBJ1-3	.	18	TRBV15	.	TGTGCCACCAGCAGAGCGATGGTGGCAGCTTCCTCTGGAAACACCATATATTTT	CATSRAMVAASSGNTIYF
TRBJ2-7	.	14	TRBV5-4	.	TGTGCCAGCAGCTCTGACAGACCATCCCACGAGCAGTACTTC	CASSSDRPSHEQYF
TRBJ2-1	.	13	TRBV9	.	TGTGCCAGCAGCGTAGCTCAGTGGAATGAGCAGTTCTTC	CASSVAQWNEQFF
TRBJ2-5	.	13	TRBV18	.	TGTGCCAGCTCACCTCGGATCCAAGAGACCCAGTACTTC	CASSPRIQETQYF
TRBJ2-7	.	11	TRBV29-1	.	TGCAGCGTTTGGGAATTGGGGAAGCAGTACTTC	CSVWELGKQYF
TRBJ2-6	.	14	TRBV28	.	TGTGCCAGCACCGGCCGGTCAGGGGCCAACGTCCTGACTTTC	CASTGRSGANVLTF
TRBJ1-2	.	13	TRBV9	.	TGTGCCAGCAGCGTAGGATCTAACTATGGCTACACCTTC	CASSVGSNYGYTF
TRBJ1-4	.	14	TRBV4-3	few	TGCGCCAGCAGCCCCGTGACTGCGGCGGAAAAACTGTTTTTT	CASSPVTAAEKLFF
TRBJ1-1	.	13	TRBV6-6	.	TGTGCCAGCAGTACTACAGAAAACACTGAAGCTTTCTTT	CASSTTENTEAFF
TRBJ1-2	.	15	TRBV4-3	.	TGCGCCAGCAGCCAAGGGCAGGGAGGATTCGGAGGCTACACCTTC	CASSQGQGGFGGYTF
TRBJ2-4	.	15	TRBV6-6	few	TGTGCCAGCAGACCAGGAGGGGCAGCCAAAAACATTCAGTACTTC	CASRPGGAAKNIQYF
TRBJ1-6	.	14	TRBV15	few	TGTGCCACCAGCAAACAGGGATCAGGTTCACCCCTCCACTTT	CATSKQGSGSPLHF
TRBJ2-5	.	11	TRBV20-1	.	TGCAGTGCTAGACCTACGGAGACCCAGTACTTC	CSARPTETQYF
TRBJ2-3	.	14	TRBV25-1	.	TGTGCCAGCAGTGATCCCTCTGGTACAGATACGCAGTATTTT	CASSDPSGTDTQYF
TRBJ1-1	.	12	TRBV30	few	TGTGCCTGGAATAAGGGGCCCACTGAAGCTTTCTTT	CAWNKGPTEAFF
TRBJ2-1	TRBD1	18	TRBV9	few	TGTGCCAGCAGCGTAGGTTACAGGGGAACCCTCTCCTACAATGAGCAGTTCTTC	CASSVGYRGTLSYNEQFF
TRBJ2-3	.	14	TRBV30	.	TGTGCCTGGAGTGACAGCGGTAGGGGAGATACGCAGTATTTT	CAWSDSGRGDTQYF
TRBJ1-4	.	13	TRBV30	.	TGTGCCTGGAGGACCATGGGCGGTGAAAAACTGTTTTTT	CAWRTMGGEKLFF
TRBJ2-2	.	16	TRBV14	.	TGTGCCAGCAGCCAAGATTACAGGGTGAACACCGGGGAGCTGTTTTTT	CASSQDYRVNTGELFF
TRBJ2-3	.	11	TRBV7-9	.	TGTGCCAGCAGCTTGACCGAAACGCAGTATTTT	CASSLTETQYF
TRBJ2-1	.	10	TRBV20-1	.	TGCAGTGCTATAAAGGGAGAGCAGTTCTTC	CSAIKGEQFF
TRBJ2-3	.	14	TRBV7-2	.	TGTGCCAGCAGCTTACGGCCAGGGACAGATACGCAGTATTTT	CASSLRPGTDTQYF
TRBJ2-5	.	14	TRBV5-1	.	TGCGCCAGCAGCCCGGATCTTGGATGGGGGACCCAGTACTTC	CASSPDLGWGTQYF
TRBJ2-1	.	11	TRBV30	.	TGTGCCTGGAGTGTACTTAAGAAGCAGTTCTTC	CAWSVLKKQFF
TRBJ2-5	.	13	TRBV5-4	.	TGTGCCAGCAGTCCCGGGGAGTGGGAGACCCAGTACTTC	CASSPGEWETQYF
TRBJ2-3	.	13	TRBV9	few	TGTGCCAGCAGCGTAGATCTCTTCGATACGCAGTATTTT	CASSVDLFDTQYF
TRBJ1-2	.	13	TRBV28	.	TGTGCCAGCAGGGACATGATTAACTATGGCTACACCTTC	CASRDMINYGYTF
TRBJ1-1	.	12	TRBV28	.	TGTGCCAGCATAGGGGGGAACACTGAAGCTTTCTTT	CASIGGNTEAFF